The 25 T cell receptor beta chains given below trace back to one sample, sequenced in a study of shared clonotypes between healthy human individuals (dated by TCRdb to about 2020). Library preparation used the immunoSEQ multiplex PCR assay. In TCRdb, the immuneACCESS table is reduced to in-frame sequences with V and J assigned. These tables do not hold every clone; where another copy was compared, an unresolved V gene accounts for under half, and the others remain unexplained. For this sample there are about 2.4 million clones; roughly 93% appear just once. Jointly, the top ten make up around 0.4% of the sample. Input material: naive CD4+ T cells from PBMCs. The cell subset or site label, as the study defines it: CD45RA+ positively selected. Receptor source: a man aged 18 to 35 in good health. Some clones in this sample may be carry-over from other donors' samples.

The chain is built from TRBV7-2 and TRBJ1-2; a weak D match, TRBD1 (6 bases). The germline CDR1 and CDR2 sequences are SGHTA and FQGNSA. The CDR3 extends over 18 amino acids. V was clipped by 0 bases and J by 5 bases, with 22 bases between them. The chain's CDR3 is CASSLATAGRGQQYGYTF. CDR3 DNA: TGTGCCAGCAGCTTAGCGACCGCTGGCAGGGGTCAGCAATATGGCTACACCTTC. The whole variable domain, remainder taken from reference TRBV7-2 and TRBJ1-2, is GAGVSQSPSNKVTEKGKDVELRCDPISGHTALYWYRQSLGQGLEFLIYFQGNSAPDKSGLPSDRFSAERTGGSVSTLTIQRTQQEDSAVYLCASSLATAGRGQQYGYTFGSGTRLTVV.

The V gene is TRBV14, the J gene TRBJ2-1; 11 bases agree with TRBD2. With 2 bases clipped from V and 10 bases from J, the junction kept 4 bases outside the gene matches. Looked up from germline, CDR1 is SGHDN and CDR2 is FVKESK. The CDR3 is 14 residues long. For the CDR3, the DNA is TGTGCCAGCAGCCAAAGGCTAGCGGGGGGAGAGCAGTTCTTC. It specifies CASSQRLAGGEQFF.

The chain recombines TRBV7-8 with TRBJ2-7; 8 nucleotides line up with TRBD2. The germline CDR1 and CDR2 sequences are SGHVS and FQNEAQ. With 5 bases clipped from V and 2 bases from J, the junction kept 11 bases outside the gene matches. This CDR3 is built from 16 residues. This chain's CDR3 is CASSPTIREGPYEQYF. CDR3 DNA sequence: TGTGCCAGCAGCCCAACCATCCGGGAGGGCCCCTACGAGCAGTACTTC.

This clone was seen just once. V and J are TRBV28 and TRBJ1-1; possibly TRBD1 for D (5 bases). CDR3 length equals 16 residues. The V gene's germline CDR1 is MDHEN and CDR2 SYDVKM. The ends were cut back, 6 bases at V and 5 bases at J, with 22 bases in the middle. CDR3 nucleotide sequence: TGTGCCAGCAGCCGAGTCGGAATCTCAGGGAGGACTGAAGCTTTCTTT. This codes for CASSRVGISGRTEAFF.

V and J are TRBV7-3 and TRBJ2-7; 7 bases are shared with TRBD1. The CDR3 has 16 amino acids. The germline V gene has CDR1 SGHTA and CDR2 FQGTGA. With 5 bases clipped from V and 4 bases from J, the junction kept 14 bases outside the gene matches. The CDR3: CASSRTGTASLYEQYF. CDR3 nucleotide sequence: TGTGCCAGCAGCAGGACCGGGACAGCGTCCCTATACGAGCAGTACTTC.

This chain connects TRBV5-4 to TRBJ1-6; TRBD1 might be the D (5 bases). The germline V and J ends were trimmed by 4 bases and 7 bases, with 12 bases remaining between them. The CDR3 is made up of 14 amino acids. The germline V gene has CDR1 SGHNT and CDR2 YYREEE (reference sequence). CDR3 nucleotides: TGTGCCAGCAGCCCCGGGGGTTGGAATTCACCCCTCCACTTT. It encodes CASSPGGWNSPLHF.

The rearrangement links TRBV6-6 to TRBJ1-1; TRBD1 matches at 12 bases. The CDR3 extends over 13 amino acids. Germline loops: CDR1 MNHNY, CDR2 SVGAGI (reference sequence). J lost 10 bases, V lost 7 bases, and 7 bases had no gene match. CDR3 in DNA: TGTGCCAGCACCGGGGACAGGGGGCTTGGAGCTTTCTTT. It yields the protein CASTGDRGLGAFF.

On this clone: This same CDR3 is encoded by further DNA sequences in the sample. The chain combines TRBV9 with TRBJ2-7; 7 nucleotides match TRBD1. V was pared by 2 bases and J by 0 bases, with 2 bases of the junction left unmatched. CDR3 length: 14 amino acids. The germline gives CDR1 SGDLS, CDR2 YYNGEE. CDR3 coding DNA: TGTGCCAGCAGCGTGACAGGGAGCTCCTACGAGCAGTACTTC. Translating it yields CASSVTGSSYEQYF.

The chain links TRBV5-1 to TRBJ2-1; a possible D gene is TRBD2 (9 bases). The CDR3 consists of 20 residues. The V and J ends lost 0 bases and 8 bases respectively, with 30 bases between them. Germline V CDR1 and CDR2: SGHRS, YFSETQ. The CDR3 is CASSLAVIRGLAGFGDEQFF. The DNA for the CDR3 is TGCGCCAGCAGCTTGGCCGTGATCAGGGGGCTAGCGGGATTTGGGGATGAGCAGTTCTTC.

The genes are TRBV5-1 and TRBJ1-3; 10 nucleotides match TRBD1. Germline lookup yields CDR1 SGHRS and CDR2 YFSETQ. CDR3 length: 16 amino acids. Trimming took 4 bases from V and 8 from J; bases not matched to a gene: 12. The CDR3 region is CASSLSGQGRWDTIYF. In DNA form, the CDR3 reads TGCGCCAGCAGCCTTTCGGGACAGGGGAGATGGGACACCATATATTTT. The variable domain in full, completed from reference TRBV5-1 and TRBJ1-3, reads KAGVTQTPRYLIKTRGQQVTLSCSPISGHRSVSWYQQTPGQGLQFLFEYFSETQRNKGNFPGRFSGRQFSNSRSEMNVSTLELGDSALYLCASSLSGQGRWDTIYFGEGSWLTVV.

This CDR3 reads CASSSTSYTEAFF. CDR3 DNA: TGTGCCAGCAGCTCCACTTCCTACACTGAAGCTTTCTTT. This chain connects TRBV7-2 to TRBJ1-1; D remains unclear. With 4 bases removed from V and 3 bases from J, the gap between germline ends came to 9 bases. CDR3 length equals 13 residues. Per the germline V gene, CDR1 is SGHTA and CDR2 is FQGNSA.

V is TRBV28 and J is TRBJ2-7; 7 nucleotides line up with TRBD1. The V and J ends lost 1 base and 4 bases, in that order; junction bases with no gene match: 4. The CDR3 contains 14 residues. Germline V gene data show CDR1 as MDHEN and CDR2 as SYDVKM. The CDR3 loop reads CASSLYKGAYEQYF. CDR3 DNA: TGTGCCAGCAGTTTATACAAGGGGGCTTACGAGCAGTACTTC.

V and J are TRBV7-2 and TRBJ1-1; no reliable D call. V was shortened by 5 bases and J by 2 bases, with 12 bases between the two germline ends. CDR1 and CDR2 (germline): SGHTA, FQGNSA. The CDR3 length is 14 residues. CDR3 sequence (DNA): TGTGCCAGCAGCGGGGTCGGATCCAACACTGAAGCTTTCTTT. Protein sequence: CASSGVGSNTEAFF.

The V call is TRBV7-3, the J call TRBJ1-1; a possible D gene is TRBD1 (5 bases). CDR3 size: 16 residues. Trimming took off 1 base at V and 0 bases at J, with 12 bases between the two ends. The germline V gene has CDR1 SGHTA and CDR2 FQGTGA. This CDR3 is CASSLMSADMNTEAFF. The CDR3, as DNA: TGTGCCAGCAGCTTAATGTCGGCGGACATGAACACTGAAGCTTTCTTT.

For the CDR3, the DNA is TGTGCCACCAGCAGTGTCAGGGAATGGACAGATACGCAGTATTTT. Protein: CATSSVREWTDTQYF. This rearrangement joins TRBV15 to TRBJ2-3, with D possibly being TRBD1 (5 bases). V shed 3 bases and J shed 3 bases, with 13 bases lying between them. CDR3 length equals 15 residues. Germline CDR1 is LNHNV and CDR2 is YYDKDF (reference sequence).

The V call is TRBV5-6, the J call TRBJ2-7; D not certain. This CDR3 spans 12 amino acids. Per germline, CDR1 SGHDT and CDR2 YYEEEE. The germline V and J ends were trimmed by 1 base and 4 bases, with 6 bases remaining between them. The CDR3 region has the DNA TGTGCCAGCAGCTTGTGGAGTTACGAGCAGTACTTC. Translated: CASSLWSYEQYF.

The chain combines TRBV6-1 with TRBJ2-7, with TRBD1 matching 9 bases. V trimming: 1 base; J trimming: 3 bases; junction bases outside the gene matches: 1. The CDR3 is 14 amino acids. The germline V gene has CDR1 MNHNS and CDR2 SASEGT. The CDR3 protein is CASSEGTGVYEQYF. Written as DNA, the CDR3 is TGTGCCAGCAGTGAAGGGACAGGGGTCTACGAGCAGTACTTC.

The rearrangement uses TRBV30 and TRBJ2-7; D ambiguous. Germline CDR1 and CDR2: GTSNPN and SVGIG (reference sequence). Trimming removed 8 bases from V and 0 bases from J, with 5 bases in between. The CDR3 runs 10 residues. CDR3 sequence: CAPSSYEQYF. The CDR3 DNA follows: TGTGCCCCTTCCTCCTACGAGCAGTACTTC.

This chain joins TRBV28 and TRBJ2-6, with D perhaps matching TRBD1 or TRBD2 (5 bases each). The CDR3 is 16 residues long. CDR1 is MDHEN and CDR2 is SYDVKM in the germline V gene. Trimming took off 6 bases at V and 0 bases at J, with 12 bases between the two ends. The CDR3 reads CASRGTGGSGANVLTF. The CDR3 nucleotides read TGTGCCAGCAGAGGGACGGGCGGCTCTGGGGCCAACGTCCTGACTTTC.

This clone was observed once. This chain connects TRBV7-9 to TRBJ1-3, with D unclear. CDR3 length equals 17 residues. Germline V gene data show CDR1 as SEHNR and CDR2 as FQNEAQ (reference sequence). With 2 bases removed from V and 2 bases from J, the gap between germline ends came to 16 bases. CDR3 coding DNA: TGTGCCAGCAGCTTACTCCCCGGGGAGGGCACTGGAAACACCATATATTTT. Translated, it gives CASSLLPGEGTGNTIYF.

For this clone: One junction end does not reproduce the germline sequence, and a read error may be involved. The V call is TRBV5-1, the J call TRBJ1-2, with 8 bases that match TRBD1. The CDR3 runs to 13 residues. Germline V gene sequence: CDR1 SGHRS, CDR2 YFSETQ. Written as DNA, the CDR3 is TGCGCCAGCAGCCCAGGCGACAGGGGTCTTTTATCGTTT. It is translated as CASSPGDRGLLSF.

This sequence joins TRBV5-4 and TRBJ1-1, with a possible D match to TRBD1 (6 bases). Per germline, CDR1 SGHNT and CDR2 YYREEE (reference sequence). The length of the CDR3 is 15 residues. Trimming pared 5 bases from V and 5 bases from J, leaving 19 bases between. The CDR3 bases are TGTGCCAGCAGAGAAACAGGGTCGGTGGGAACTGAAGCTTTCTTT. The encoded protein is CASRETGSVGTEAFF.

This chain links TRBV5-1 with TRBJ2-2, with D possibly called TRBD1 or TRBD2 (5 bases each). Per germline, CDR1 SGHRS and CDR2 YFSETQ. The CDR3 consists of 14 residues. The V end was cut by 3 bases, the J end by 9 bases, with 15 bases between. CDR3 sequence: CASSSGPHSRELFF. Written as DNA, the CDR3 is TGCGCCAGCAGCTCGGGACCGCACAGCCGGGAGCTGTTTTTT.

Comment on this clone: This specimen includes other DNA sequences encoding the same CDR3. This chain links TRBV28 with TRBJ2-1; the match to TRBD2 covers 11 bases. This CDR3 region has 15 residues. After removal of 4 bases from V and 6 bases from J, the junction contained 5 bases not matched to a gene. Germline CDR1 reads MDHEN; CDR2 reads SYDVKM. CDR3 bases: TGTGCCAGCAGTTCGGCCGGGACTAGCGGCAATGAGCAGTTCTTC. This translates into CASSSAGTSGNEQFF.

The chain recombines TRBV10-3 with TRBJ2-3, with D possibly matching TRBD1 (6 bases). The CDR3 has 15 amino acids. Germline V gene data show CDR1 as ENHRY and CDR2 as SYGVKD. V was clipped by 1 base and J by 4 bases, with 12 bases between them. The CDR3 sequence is CAISEFNKGADTQYF. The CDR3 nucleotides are TGTGCCATCAGTGAGTTTAATAAGGGGGCAGATACGCAGTATTTT.